This record covers a single T cell receptor (beta chain). Its antigen is unidentified. The read ends 3 residues early relative to the CDR3; the germline J gene fills the gap. This CDR3 spans 15 amino acids. The ends were cut back, 6 bases at V and 0 bases at J, with 11 bases in the middle. CDR1 is KGHSH, CDR2 LQKENI, per germline. The data were obtained in a study of Tregs in tolerant kidney transplant recipients. General study findings and limits: Biological reproducibility was not directly addressed, but technical replication error appeared minimal. Activated donor B cell expansion appeared to reveal the most relevant donor-specific TCRbeta repertoire.

The method was immunoSEQ multiplex PCR; TCRdb's version includes in-frame clones alone and lacks a portion of them. This listing includes tens of thousands of clones. The V call is TRBV18, the J call TRBJ1-4; no definite D call. This receptor was taken from a human donor who received a combined kidney and bone marrow transplant. The material sequenced was CD4+ T cells from blood, taken before the transplant. CDR3 loop: CASSTTLATNEKLFF. Partial CDR3 DNA: TGTGCCAGCTCGACAACACTTGCAACTAATGAAAAA.